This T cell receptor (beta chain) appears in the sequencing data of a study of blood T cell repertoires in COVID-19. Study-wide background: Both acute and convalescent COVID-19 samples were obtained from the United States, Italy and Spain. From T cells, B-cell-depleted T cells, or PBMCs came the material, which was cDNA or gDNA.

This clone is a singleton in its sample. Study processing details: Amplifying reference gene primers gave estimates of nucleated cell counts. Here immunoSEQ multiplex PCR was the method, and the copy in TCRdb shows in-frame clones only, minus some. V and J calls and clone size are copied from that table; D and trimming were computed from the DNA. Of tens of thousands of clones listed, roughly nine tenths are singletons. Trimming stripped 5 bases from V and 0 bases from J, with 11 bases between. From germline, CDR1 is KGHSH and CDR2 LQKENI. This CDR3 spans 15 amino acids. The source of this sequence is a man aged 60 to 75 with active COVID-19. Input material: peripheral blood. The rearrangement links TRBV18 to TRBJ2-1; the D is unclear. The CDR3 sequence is CASSSGSSSYNEQFF. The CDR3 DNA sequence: TGTGCCAGCTCATCCGGGTCGAGCTCCTACAATGAGCAGTTCTTC.